The T cell receptor beta chain described here comes from a study of metastatic and nonmetastatic thyroid tumors. TCRdb re-called the PCR reads with MiXCR. This sample has 32,000 or so clones; around a fifth occur once, and the top ten carry about 7.6%. There were no patients who had received any treatment before thyroid surgery. As to this clone: As yet, its antigen is unknown.

J lost 2 bases, V lost 2 bases, and 8 bases had no gene match. Germline V gene lookup returns CDR1 MNHEY and CDR2 SVGEGT. The CDR3 runs 16 residues. Study-wide results and caveats: Reported TCR beta diversity, measured in blood and tumor, was significantly higher for malignant thyroid tumors than for benign nodules.

The V gene is TRBV6-2 or TRBV6-3, the J gene TRBJ2-7, with TRBD1 matching 8 bases. Source material: blood. This receptor was obtained from a female donor with papillary thyroid cancer or a benign thyroid nodule (not recorded which). Some clones in this sample may be carry-over from other donors' samples. In DNA, the CDR3 is TGTGCCAGCAGTTACATGGACAGGGTAGTCACCTACGAGCAGTACTTC. As protein: CASSYMDRVVTYEQYF.